A single sample gave rise to the 30 T cell receptor beta chains below, sequenced in a study of blood T cell repertoires in COVID-19. The method was immunoSEQ multiplex PCR; TCRdb's version includes in-frame clones alone and lacks a portion of them. This repertoire shows about 48,000 clones, 80% to 90% found once; its top ten account for under 3%. The sample was peripheral blood. Receptors were obtained from an elderly woman with acute or convalescent COVID-19.

V and J are TRBV19 and TRBJ2-7; TRBD1 is a possible D gene (7 bases). Germline loops: CDR1 LNHDA, CDR2 SQIVND (reference sequence). The germline V and J ends were trimmed by 3 bases and 0 bases, with 21 bases remaining between them. CDR3 length: 18 amino acids. For the CDR3, the DNA is TGTGCCAGTAGTATTCTAGACCTGGGACAGACTAGCTCCTACGAGCAGTACTTC. Translating it yields CASSILDLGQTSSYEQYF.

This clone was observed a few times. The chain recombines TRBV4-1 with TRBJ1-1; TRBD1 matches 8 bases. Per germline, CDR1 MGHRA and CDR2 YSYEKL. With 2 bases clipped from V and 7 bases from J, the junction kept 9 bases outside the gene matches. CDR3 length: 15 amino acids. As DNA, the CDR3 is TGCGCCAGCAGCCAACGGACAGGGAGGGAAGGTGAAGCTTTCTTT. Encoded protein: CASSQRTGREGEAFF.

The V call is TRBV12-3 or TRBV12-4, the J call TRBJ1-4; weak D call: TRBD1 (5 bases). The CDR3 runs 13 residues. V was cut by 6 bases and J by 5 bases, with 10 bases left in between. CDR3 nucleotide sequence: TGTGCCAGCAGGGCAGGGATGAATGAAAAACTGTTTTTT. It codes for CASRAGMNEKLFF.

This sequence joins TRBV21-1 and TRBJ1-1; the table assigns TRBD1, which was not confirmed against the DNA. TRBV21-1 is labeled a pseudogene. The CDR3 is 14 amino acids. The CDR3 region has the DNA TGTGCCAGCAGCAGGGGACAGGTGAACACTGAAGCTTTCTTT. Translation: CASSRGQVNTEAFF.

V gene TRBV6-5 combines with J gene TRBJ1-1; TRBD1 matches 7 bases. Looked up from germline, CDR1 is MNHEY and CDR2 is SVGAGI. V was pared by 2 bases and J by 5 bases, with 5 bases of the junction left unmatched. This CDR3 is 14 amino acids long. The CDR3 nucleotides read TGTGCCAGCAGTTACCGAACAGGGGAAACTGAAGCTTTCTTT. Protein sequence: CASSYRTGETEAFF.

The chain combines TRBV19 with TRBJ2-5, with D unclear. CDR1 LNHDA and CDR2 SQIVND come from the germline V gene (reference sequence). This CDR3 has 12 amino acids. V shed 5 bases and J shed 5 bases, with 9 bases lying between them. This chain's CDR3 is CASSPRMETQYF. Here the CDR3 DNA reads TGTGCCAGTAGTCCTAGGATGGAGACCCAGTACTTC. Combining the CDR3 with reference TRBV19 and TRBJ2-5 gives the whole variable domain DGGITQSPKYLFRKEGQNVTLSCEQNLNHDAMYWYRQDPGQGLRLIYYSQIVNDFQKGDIAEGYSVSREKKESFPLTVTSAQKNPTAFYLCASSPRMETQYFGPGTRLLVL.

The chain uses TRBV6-6 and TRBJ1-5, with unresolved D. This CDR3 is 13 amino acids long. V was clipped by 7 bases and J by 2 bases, with 9 bases between them. The V gene's germline CDR1 is MNHNY and CDR2 SVGAGI (reference sequence). The CDR3 loop is CASKTGGNQPQHF. The CDR3 nucleotides are TGTGCCAGCAAAACCGGTGGCAATCAGCCCCAGCATTTT.

This clone was seen a handful of times. This rearrangement joins TRBV4-1 to TRBJ2-2; D may be TRBD2 (5 bases). CDR3 length equals 14 residues. V was shortened by 1 base and J by 7 bases, with 10 bases between the two germline ends. The germline V gene has CDR1 MGHRA and CDR2 YSYEKL. CDR3 in DNA: TGCGCCAGCAGCCAAGTTGGACGGGGCGGGGAGCTGTTTTTT. This gives the protein CASSQVGRGGELFF.

The rearrangement joins TRBV19 to TRBJ1-6, with no clear D. This CDR3 contains 13 residues. The germline V gene has CDR1 LNHDA and CDR2 SQIVND (reference sequence). Trimming cost V 4 bases and J 4 bases, with 5 bases left between them. The chain's CDR3 is CASSTTYNSPLHF. In DNA, the CDR3 is TGTGCCAGTAGTACGACTTATAATTCACCCCTCCACTTT.

The sample holds one count of this clone. This chain connects TRBV12-2 to TRBJ1-5; no DNA check was done on the table's D call, TRBD1. TRBV12-2 is a pseudogene segment. The CDR3 consists of 19 residues. The CDR3 sequence is CASRLGRDRTTYSNQPQHF. In DNA, the CDR3 is TGTGCAAGTCGCTTAGGACGGGACAGGACAACCTATAGCAATCAGCCCCAGCATTTT.

The chain combines TRBV19 with TRBJ2-7; D is undetermined. Germline V lookup: CDR1 LNHDA, CDR2 SQIVND (reference sequence). The CDR3 totals 13 residues. The germline V and J ends were trimmed by 0 bases and 6 bases, with 9 bases remaining between them. CDR3 DNA: TGTGCCAGTAGTATAGATCGCGTTCGCGAGCAGTACTTC. Translating gives CASSIDRVREQYF.

This clone was seen once. V usage is TRBV4-1 and J usage is TRBJ1-2; the D gene is possibly TRBD1 (5 bases). Trimming shortened V by 0 bases and J by 7 bases, and 15 bases separated the two germline ends. Germline lookup yields CDR1 MGHRA and CDR2 YSYEKL. There are 15 residues in the CDR3. DNA for the CDR3: TGCGCCAGCAGCCAAGATCGCACAGGCGTCTTTGGCTACACCTTC. Translation: CASSQDRTGVFGYTF.

This clone was seen once. This chain uses TRBV5-5 with TRBJ1-6; no definite D call. Trimming shortened V by 0 bases and J by 0 bases, and 7 bases separated the two germline ends. Per the germline V gene, CDR1 is SGHKS and CDR2 is YYEKEE (reference sequence). The CDR3 contains 16 residues. The CDR3 DNA reads TGTGCCAGCAGCTTGGGCCCTAGCTCCTATAATTCACCCCTCCACTTT. It yields the protein CASSLGPSSYNSPLHF.

The chain employs TRBV7-9 and TRBJ1-6; 10 bases line up with TRBD1. The CDR3 has 18 amino acids. J was trimmed by 14 bases and V by 2 bases; bases with no gene match: 18. The germline V gene encodes CDR1 SEHNR and CDR2 FQNEAQ (reference sequence). In nucleotides, the CDR3 is TGTGCCAGCAGCTTACGATTTACTTCCGGGACAGGGGATTCGACCCTCCACTTT. Translated: CASSLRFTSGTGDSTLHF.

This clone has just one count. This chain uses TRBV5-6 with TRBJ2-1; 8 nucleotides line up with TRBD1. This CDR3 is built from 15 residues. Germline V lookup: CDR1 SGHDT, CDR2 YYEEEE. Losses at the gene ends were 5 bases for V and 2 bases for J; bases not matched to a gene: 6. CDR3 amino acids: CASSPDRGAYNEQFF. The CDR3 DNA reads as TGTGCCAGCAGTCCTGACAGGGGAGCCTACAATGAGCAGTTCTTC. The variable domain in full, with the rest retrieved from reference TRBV5-6 and TRBJ2-1, is DAGVTQSPTHLIKTRGQQVTLRCSPKSGHDTVSWYQQALGQGPQFIFQYYEEEERQRGNFPDRFSGHQFPNYSSELNVNALLLGDSALYLCASSPDRGAYNEQFFGPGTRLTVL.

This clone showed up just once. This sequence joins TRBV5-4 and TRBJ1-6; D not certain. The CDR3 has 16 amino acids. Germline CDR1 SGHNT, CDR2 YYREEE (reference sequence). Trimming removed 0 bases at V and 1 base at J, with 8 bases between. CDR3 coding DNA: TGTGCCAGCAGCTTGGGCGGAAGGTCCTATAATTCACCCCTCCACTTT. This translates into CASSLGGRSYNSPLHF.

The chain uses TRBV19 and TRBJ2-1; TRBD2 matches at 7 bases. CDR3 length equals 15 residues. Germline trimming cut 2 bases from V and 8 bases from J; bases unmatched to any gene: 9. Germline V gene data show CDR1 as LNHDA and CDR2 as SQIVND (reference sequence). CDR3 nucleotides: TGTGCCAGTAGTATAATGTTCTGGAGCGGGGATGAGCAGTTCTTC. This encodes CASSIMFWSGDEQFF. The entire variable domain, with the rest obtained from reference TRBV19 and TRBJ2-1, is as follows: DGGITQSPKYLFRKEGQNVTLSCEQNLNHDAMYWYRQDPGQGLRLIYYSQIVNDFQKGDIAEGYSVSREKKESFPLTVTSAQKNPTAFYLCASSIMFWSGDEQFFGPGTRLTVL.

The chain links TRBV4-2 to TRBJ2-2; no clear D. The germline V and J ends were trimmed by 2 bases and 3 bases, with 10 bases remaining between them. The germline CDR1 and CDR2 sequences are LGHNA and YNFKEQ. This CDR3 is 15 amino acids long. The CDR3 sequence: CASSQWPLDTGELFF. The CDR3 coding sequence is TGTGCCAGCAGCCAATGGCCATTGGACACCGGGGAGCTGTTTTTT.

To note about this clone: Other DNA sequences in this specimen translate into the identical CDR3. This rearrangement joins TRBV19 to TRBJ1-2; D is unclear. Trimming shortened V by 2 bases and J by 0 bases, and 7 bases separated the two germline ends. CDR3 length: 14 residues. CDR1 LNHDA and CDR2 SQIVND come from the germline V gene (reference sequence). CDR3 sequence: CASSIQATNYGYTF. The CDR3 DNA is TGTGCCAGTAGTATACAGGCCACTAACTATGGCTACACCTTC.

The rearrangement joins TRBV5-1 to TRBJ2-1; TRBD2 is a possible D gene (6 bases). Trimming took 0 bases from V and 2 from J, leaving 9 bases between them. There are 15 residues in the CDR3. Germline V gives CDR1 SGHRS, CDR2 YFSETQ. CDR3 sequence: CASSLAGVTYNEQFF. The CDR3 DNA reads TGCGCCAGCAGCTTGGCGGGGGTCACCTACAATGAGCAGTTCTTC.

The chain links TRBV11-2 to TRBJ2-3; D uncertain. CDR1 is SGHAT and CDR2 is FQNNGV in the germline V gene. This CDR3 is 12 amino acids long. The V end was cut by 5 bases, the J end by 7 bases, with 10 bases between. The CDR3 here is CASSPVPNTQYF. The CDR3 DNA follows: TGTGCCAGCAGCCCAGTCCCGAATACGCAGTATTTT.

CDR3 nucleotides: TGTGCCACCAGCATAGGACACCCCTCCTACGAGCAGTACTTC. Translated: CATSIGHPSYEQYF. V and J are TRBV15 and TRBJ2-7; possible D gene TRBD1, 5 bases. CDR3 size: 14 residues. V was cut by 4 bases and J by 0 bases, with 10 bases left in between. Germline CDR1 is LNHNV and CDR2 is YYDKDF (reference sequence).

In this sample, this clone turned up once. J is TRBJ2-2 and V is TRBV4-2, with D unclear. The CDR3 length is 15 residues. Trimming removed 1 base from V and 0 bases from J, with 6 bases in between. Germline V CDR1 and CDR2: LGHNA, YNFKEQ. CDR3 sequence reads: CASSQATPNTGELFF. The DNA of the CDR3 is TGTGCCAGCAGCCAAGCAACACCGAACACCGGGGAGCTGTTTTTT.

With respect to this clone: Relative to the germline gene, one junction end is altered; a read error may explain this. The V gene is TRBV6-5, the J gene TRBJ1-6, with D uncertain. This CDR3 is 15 amino acids long. Germline assignment: CDR1 MNHEY and CDR2 SVGAGI. The CDR3 DNA sequence: TGTGCCAGCAGTGACTCTGGGAGGTTAGATTCACCCCTCCACTTT. Its protein is CASSDSGRLDSPLHF.

This chain connects TRBV18 to TRBJ1-2, with D tentatively TRBD1 (5 bases). This CDR3 has 12 amino acids. With 2 bases removed from V and 7 bases from J, the gap between germline ends came to 8 bases. Per the germline V gene, CDR1 is KGHSH and CDR2 is LQKENI. The CDR3 here is CASSPSQGGYTF. CDR3 DNA sequence: TGTGCCAGCTCACCAAGCCAGGGTGGCTACACCTTC.

The chain employs TRBV13 and TRBJ1-2; D may be TRBD1 (5 bases). The CDR3 is made up of 16 amino acids. V was cut by 4 bases and J by 5 bases, with 20 bases left in between. The germline gives CDR1 PRHDT, CDR2 FYEKMQ (reference sequence). The CDR3 is CASSSSTERPGYGYTF. CDR3 bases: TGTGCCAGCAGCTCCTCGACAGAGCGACCAGGTTATGGCTACACCTTC. Combining the CDR3 with reference TRBV13 and TRBJ1-2 gives the whole variable domain AAGVIQSPRHLIKEKRETATLKCYPIPRHDTVYWYQQGPGQDPQFLISFYEKMQSDKGSIPDRFSAQQFSDYHSELNMSSLELGDSALYFCASSSSTERPGYGYTFGSGTRLTVV.

This chain connects TRBV7-2 to TRBJ1-4; the D gene is possibly TRBD1 (5 bases). Germline loops: CDR1 SGHTA, CDR2 FQGNSA. The CDR3 has 13 residues. V lost 3 bases to trimming and J lost 11 bases, with 13 bases between them. The CDR3 loop is CASSFPAQGKLFF. The DNA for the CDR3 is TGTGCCAGCAGCTTCCCCGCTCAGGGTAAACTGTTTTTT.

The rearrangement links TRBV2 to TRBJ1-2, with D perhaps TRBD1 (5 bases). V was shortened by 0 bases and J by 4 bases, with 12 bases between the two germline ends. The V gene's germline CDR1 is SNHLY and CDR2 FYNNEI. The CDR3 runs 15 residues. This CDR3 reads CASSEALDTFYGYTF. CDR3 DNA sequence: TGTGCCAGCAGTGAAGCGCTGGACACATTCTATGGCTACACCTTC.

The chain links TRBV5-6 to TRBJ2-7; 14 bases are a match to TRBD2. The length of the CDR3 is 15 residues. The germline V gene encodes CDR1 SGHDT and CDR2 YYEEEE. V was pared by 3 bases and J by 4 bases, with 3 bases of the junction left unmatched. The CDR3 loop reads CASSWGLAGVYEQYF. In nucleotides, the CDR3 is TGTGCCAGCAGCTGGGGACTAGCGGGGGTGTACGAGCAGTACTTC.

This clone has only a few counts. This chain connects TRBV3-1 (or the pseudogene TRBV3-2) to TRBJ1-2; D gene unclear. V was cut by 0 bases and J by 11 bases, with 13 bases left in between. The CDR3 consists of 13 residues. Germline V CDR1 and CDR2: LGHDT, YNNKEL (reference sequence). DNA for the CDR3: TGTGCCAGCAGCCAAGAAGGAGGCAGGCAGTACACCTTC. Translated, it gives CASSQEGGRQYTF.